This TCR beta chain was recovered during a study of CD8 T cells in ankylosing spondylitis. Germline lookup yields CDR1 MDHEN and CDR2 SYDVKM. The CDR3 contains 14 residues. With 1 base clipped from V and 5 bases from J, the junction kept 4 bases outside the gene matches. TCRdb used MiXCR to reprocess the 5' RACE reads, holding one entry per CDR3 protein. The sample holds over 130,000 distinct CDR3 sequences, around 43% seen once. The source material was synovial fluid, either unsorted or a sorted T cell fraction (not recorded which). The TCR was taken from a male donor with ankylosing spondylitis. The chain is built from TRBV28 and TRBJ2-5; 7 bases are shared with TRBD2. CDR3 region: CASSLYEAGETQYF. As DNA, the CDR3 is TGTGCCAGCAGTTTATATGAAGCGGGGGAGACCCAGTACTTC.